These 32 T cell receptor beta chains came from one sample sequenced in a study of T-cell reconstitution after alpha-beta-depleted transplantation in children. Library preparation (for TCRbeta) was performed with unique molecular identifiers. TCRdb reprocessed the PCR reads with MiXCR, giving one entry per CDR3 protein. The data hold approximately 1,000,000 distinct CDR3 sequences, with 25% to 30% observed a single time. The sample was PBMCs, mostly from graft donor cells, taken 360 days after TCRalphabeta/CD19-depleted stem cell transplant. These receptors were collected from a boy younger than two who had a stem cell transplant for SCID, so the T cells may come from the graft donor.

V is TRBV5-1 and J is TRBJ2-7; 9 bases map to TRBD1. After removal of 4 bases from V and 5 bases from J, the junction contained 7 bases not matched to a gene. Germline V gives CDR1 SGHRS, CDR2 YFSETQ. The CDR3 is 14 amino acids. As DNA, the CDR3 is TGCGCCAGCAGCGCTGACAGGGGGAGCAACGAGCAGTACTTC. It translates to CASSADRGSNEQYF.

The genes are TRBV3-1 and TRBJ2-3, with 8 bases that match TRBD2. J lost 3 bases, V lost 4 bases, and 9 bases had no gene match. The germline V gene has CDR1 LGHDT and CDR2 YNNKEL (reference sequence). The CDR3 has 16 residues. The CDR3 reads CASSPLRERGTDTQYF. CDR3 nucleotide sequence: TGTGCCAGCAGCCCTCTCCGGGAGCGGGGGACAGATACGCAGTATTTT.

The rearrangement joins TRBV20-1 to TRBJ2-7; 12 bases map to TRBD2. Germline V gene sequence: CDR1 DFQATT, CDR2 SNEGSKA (reference sequence). The CDR3 loop spans 16 amino acids. Trimming took 5 bases from V and 3 from J; bases not matched to a gene: 11. CDR3 protein: CSAAPLAGGPGYEQYF. The CDR3 DNA reads as TGCAGTGCTGCTCCTCTAGCGGGGGGGCCTGGCTACGAGCAGTACTTC.

This clonotype was counted only a few times. The CDR3 loop reads CASNEGGSYSYNEQFF. In DNA, the CDR3 is TGTGCCAGCAACGAGGGGGGTTCATATTCCTACAATGAGCAGTTCTTC. The J gene is TRBJ2-1, the V gene TRBV12-3 or TRBV12-4; D could derive from TRBD1 or TRBD2 (6 bases each). Between the trimmed V and J ends, which lost 7 bases and 1 base, there was a span of 17 bases. CDR3 length equals 16 residues.

Ten or more counts support this clonotype. The chain joins TRBV12-3 or TRBV12-4 to TRBJ2-2; D is possibly TRBD2 (5 bases). This CDR3 comprises 11 residues. Trimming stripped 10 bases from V and 7 bases from J, with 10 bases between. The CDR3 nucleotides are TGTGCCACCTTGGAGGACGGGGAGCTGTTTTTT. It specifies CATLEDGELFF.

The chain is built from TRBV2 and TRBJ1-5; D is uncertain. Trimming pared 0 bases from V and 11 bases from J, leaving 17 bases between. Germline V gene sequence: CDR1 SNHLY, CDR2 FYNNEI. The CDR3 spans 15 residues. The CDR3 bases are TGTGCCAGCAGTGAAGCGCTGGGTGGGGAGAGTGCCCAGCATTTT. Protein: CASSEALGGESAQHF.

This clonotype appeared a few times. CDR3 region: CASSLGPPGSTYEQYF. CDR3 nucleotides: TGTGCCAGCAGCTTAGGTCCCCCAGGTTCTACCTACGAGCAGTACTTC. The genes are TRBV7-2 and TRBJ2-7; D is unresolved. CDR3 size: 16 residues. CDR1 and CDR2 (germline): SGHTA, FQGNSA. Trimming cost V 1 base and J 2 bases, with 15 bases left between them. The whole variable domain, filled in from reference TRBV7-2 and TRBJ2-7, reads GAGVSQSPSNKVTEKGKDVELRCDPISGHTALYWYRQSLGQGLEFLIYFQGNSAPDKSGLPSDRFSAERTGGSVSTLTIQRTQQEDSAVYLCASSLGPPGSTYEQYFGPGTRLTVT.

This clonotype was observed a handful of times. The chain uses TRBV12-3 or TRBV12-4 and TRBJ2-7; the match to TRBD1 covers 8 bases. This CDR3 is built from 15 residues. V shed 5 bases and J 7 bases; nucleotides not matched to a gene: 13. The DNA of the CDR3 is TGTGCCAGCAGTCCCGGGACAGGCCGTCTGGGGGAGCAGTACTTC. This sequence encodes CASSPGTGRLGEQYF.

This clonotype was counted a few times. This chain joins TRBV12-3 or TRBV12-4 and TRBJ1-3; 7 nucleotides match TRBD1. The CDR3 is 13 residues long. The V gene end was trimmed by 5 bases and the J gene end by 9 bases; junction bases not matched to a gene: 7. The CDR3 DNA reads TGTGCCAGCAGTCGGACAGGAGGCAGCACCATATATTTT. Translating it yields CASSRTGGSTIYF.

This clonotype was picked up a small number of times. The CDR3 loop reads CASSRDFPLGEQFF. DNA of the CDR3: TGTGCCAGCAGCAGGGACTTCCCCCTCGGGGAGCAGTTCTTC. The chain links TRBV28 to TRBJ2-1; D may be TRBD2 (6 bases). Germline assignment: CDR1 MDHEN and CDR2 SYDVKM. V lost 6 bases and J 10 bases, leaving 19 bases between the germline ends. The CDR3 length is 14 residues.

V usage is TRBV29-1 and J usage is TRBJ2-7; tentative D call: TRBD1 (5 bases). V was clipped by 5 bases and J by 4 bases, with 18 bases between them. The germline V gene encodes CDR1 SQVTM and CDR2 ANQGSEA. The CDR3 has 14 residues. CDR3 DNA: TGCAGCGTTAGTGGTCGAGACAGAGAATACGAGCAGTACTTC. Residues: CSVSGRDREYEQYF.

The chain recombines TRBV6-4 with TRBJ2-7; 11 bases match TRBD2. This CDR3 has 19 residues. Per the germline V gene, CDR1 is MRHNA and CDR2 is SNTAGT. Unmatched junction bases numbered 17, after V lost 7 bases and J lost 0 bases. The CDR3 loop reads CASTYLRASGGWSSYEQYF. In DNA form, the CDR3 reads TGTGCCAGCACGTACCTCCGAGCTAGCGGGGGGTGGAGCTCCTACGAGCAGTACTTC.

This sequence joins TRBV20-1 and TRBJ2-5; TRBD1 is a possible D gene (6 bases). V was trimmed by 3 bases and J by 3 bases, leaving 17 bases between them. The germline CDR1 and CDR2 sequences are DFQATT and SNEGSKA (reference sequence). The CDR3 spans 15 residues. CDR3 coding DNA: TGCAGTGCTAGGCCAGGGGTGAGCCTAAAAGAGACCCAGTACTTC. Residues: CSARPGVSLKETQYF.

This clonotype was found a few times. In nucleotides, the CDR3 is TGTGCCAGCAGACCTGGACAGGCAGAAGCTTTCTTT. This translates into CASRPGQAEAFF. V and J are TRBV7-2 and TRBJ1-1; 7 nucleotides agree with TRBD1. The CDR3 has 12 amino acids. From germline, CDR1 is SGHTA and CDR2 FQGNSA. V lost 6 bases to trimming and J lost 8 bases; unmatched junction nucleotides: 6.

The chain joins TRBV20-1 to TRBJ2-2; 9 nucleotides match TRBD1. The CDR3 is made up of 17 amino acids. Germline V CDR1 and CDR2: DFQATT, SNEGSKA (reference sequence). V trimming: 5 bases; J trimming: 5 bases; junction bases outside the gene matches: 15. The CDR3 DNA follows: TGCAGTGCTGGCCCTTCCCCGGGACAGGGCTTAACCGGGGAGCTGTTTTTT. Amino acid sequence: CSAGPSPGQGLTGELFF.

The V and J genes are TRBV5-1 and TRBJ2-3; no reliable D call. Germline CDR1 SGHRS, CDR2 YFSETQ. V lost 0 bases, J lost 6 bases, and 11 bases lay in between. The CDR3 totals 14 residues. The CDR3 nucleotides read TGCGCCAGCAGCTTGGGGTTGCAGGTCGATACGCAGTATTTT. Protein sequence: CASSLGLQVDTQYF.

This clonotype was detected ten times or more. The chain couples TRBV5-1 to TRBJ2-3, with a weak D call TRBD2 (6 bases). This CDR3 region has 14 residues. Germline CDR1 SGHRS, CDR2 YFSETQ. Trimming removed 1 base at V and 4 bases at J, with 10 bases between. The CDR3 DNA is TGCGCCAGCAGCTTGTTGGAGGGATCAGATACGCAGTATTTT. This sequence encodes CASSLLEGSDTQYF.

The chain links TRBV15 to TRBJ2-1, with D unresolved. The germline gives CDR1 LNHNV, CDR2 YYDKDF (reference sequence). The CDR3 has 14 amino acids. Trimming stripped 0 bases from V and 7 bases from J, with 10 bases between. DNA for the CDR3: TGTGCCACCAGCAGAGATGGGTTGAGTAATGAGCAGTTCTTC. The encoded protein is CATSRDGLSNEQFF.

There are a few counts of this clonotype. The chain carries TRBV3-1 and TRBJ2-1, with D perhaps TRBD1 or TRBD2 (6 bases each). Germline assignment: CDR1 LGHDT and CDR2 YNNKEL (reference sequence). This CDR3 region has 16 residues. Trimming removed 8 bases at V and 0 bases at J, with 17 bases between. In DNA, the CDR3 is TGTGCCAGCGGGAGGCATTGGACAGACTCCTACAATGAGCAGTTCTTC. Its translation is CASGRHWTDSYNEQFF.

This rearrangement joins TRBV10-3 to TRBJ2-3; 7 bases agree with TRBD1. The V gene end was trimmed by 3 bases and the J gene end by 0 bases; junction bases not matched to a gene: 3. From germline, CDR1 is ENHRY and CDR2 SYGVKD. The CDR3 extends over 15 amino acids. The CDR3 reads CAISDWDSSTDTQYF. In DNA, the CDR3 is TGTGCCATCAGTGATTGGGACAGCAGCACAGATACGCAGTATTTT.

Only a few counts were recorded for this clonotype. V and J are TRBV5-5 and TRBJ2-7; D gene ambiguous. CDR1 is SGHKS, CDR2 YYEKEE, per germline (reference sequence). V lost 1 base, J lost 4 bases, and 6 bases lay in between. The CDR3 is 12 amino acids. This chain's CDR3 is CASSLSLYEQYF. In nucleotides, the CDR3 is TGTGCCAGCAGCTTGTCTCTTTACGAGCAGTACTTC.

This clonotype has a handful of counts. This chain joins TRBV5-1 and TRBJ1-2; 8 bases map to TRBD1. The V gene's germline CDR1 is SGHRS and CDR2 YFSETQ. The length of the CDR3 is 13 residues. The trim removed 5 bases at V and 3 bases at J, leaving 3 bases unmatched. The CDR3 nucleotides are TGCGCCAGCAGGAACAGGGGGGACTATGGCTACACCTTC. Protein: CASRNRGDYGYTF.

The chain couples TRBV29-1 to TRBJ1-2; D unresolved. CDR1 is SQVTM, CDR2 ANQGSEA, per germline. The V gene lost 7 bases and the J gene lost 7 bases, with 16 bases spanning the gap. The CDR3 is 12 amino acids. The CDR3 loop reads CSAGVFKGGYTF. DNA for the CDR3: TGCAGCGCTGGGGTTTTTAAGGGTGGCTACACCTTC.

This clonotype was recorded only once. The rearrangement uses TRBV7-6 and TRBJ2-1; D is possibly TRBD2 (6 bases). V was pared by 6 bases and J by 15 bases, with 21 bases between. The CDR3 extends over 13 amino acids. Germline loops: CDR1 SGHVS, CDR2 FNYEAQ. Here the CDR3 DNA reads TGTGCCAGCAGTTTGGGACCGGGACTGCGACGGTTCTTC. This translates into CASSLGPGLRRFF.

The chain carries TRBV12-3 or TRBV12-4 and TRBJ2-5; D call uncertain. Trimming stripped 6 bases from V and 5 bases from J, with 13 bases between. The CDR3 is 13 residues long. The CDR3 loop is CASRDLGGETQYF. CDR3 coding DNA: TGTGCCAGCAGGGACCTAGGTGGGGAGACCCAGTACTTC.

The chain employs TRBV5-6 and TRBJ2-6; the D gene is possibly TRBD1 (6 bases). The CDR3 runs to 16 residues. V gave up 2 bases and J gave up 4 bases, with 13 bases separating them. Germline assignment: CDR1 SGHDT and CDR2 YYEEEE. DNA of the CDR3: TGTGCCAGCAGCTTACAGGGCCGGAAAGGGGCCAACGTCCTGACTTTC. Its protein is CASSLQGRKGANVLTF.

This chain joins TRBV7-2 and TRBJ1-1, with 10 bases identical to TRBD1. This CDR3 has 16 amino acids. V lost 5 bases and J lost 4; bases outside the gene matches: 10. Germline V gene sequence: CDR1 SGHTA, CDR2 FQGNSA. In DNA form, the CDR3 reads TGTGCCAGCAGCCCTGGACAGGGGGTAGCGAGCACTGAAGCTTTCTTT. As protein: CASSPGQGVASTEAFF.

This clonotype was detected only a few times. The CDR3 spells CSVVLPGEDTQYF. The CDR3 DNA sequence: TGCAGCGTTGTTCTGCCAGGCGAGGATACGCAGTATTTT. The V and J genes are TRBV29-1 and TRBJ2-3; D unresolved. Germline assignment: CDR1 SQVTM and CDR2 ANQGSEA. Trimming removed 4 bases at V and 6 bases at J, with 14 bases between. The CDR3 runs to 13 residues.

V is TRBV14 and J is TRBJ2-3; D gene ambiguous. Germline V gene data show CDR1 as SGHDN and CDR2 as FVKESK. This CDR3 region has 16 residues. Between the trimmed V and J ends, which lost 1 base and 2 bases, there was a span of 13 bases. The CDR3 region is CASSQARGPPTDTQYF. The DNA of the CDR3 is TGTGCCAGCAGCCAAGCACGTGGGCCTCCCACAGATACGCAGTATTTT.

This sequence joins TRBV5-1 and TRBJ1-1; the match to TRBD1 covers 7 bases. J gave up 0 bases and V 4 bases, and 6 bases lay outside the gene matches. CDR3 length: 15 amino acids. CDR1 is SGHRS, CDR2 YFSETQ, per germline. CDR3 nucleotide sequence: TGCGCCAGCAGCCCCGACAGGGCGGTGAACACTGAAGCTTTCTTT. Its protein product is CASSPDRAVNTEAFF.

This clonotype turned up a few times. The V and J genes are TRBV4-3 and TRBJ2-3, with D tentatively TRBD2 (6 bases). The CDR3 spans 14 residues. Germline loops: CDR1 LGHNA, CDR2 YSLEER. Trimming removed 4 bases at V and 8 bases at J, with 16 bases between. CDR3 coding DNA: TGCGCCAGCAGCCCGGGACTTTCCACGGGTACGCAGTATTTT. It yields the protein CASSPGLSTGTQYF.

V usage is TRBV20-1 and J usage is TRBJ1-5; D possibly corresponds to TRBD1 (6 bases). This CDR3 comprises 14 residues. Germline V gene sequence: CDR1 DFQATT, CDR2 SNEGSKA (reference sequence). The CDR3 region has the DNA TGCAGGGGACTGGGGGGCGCGGTATCCCAGCCCCAGCATTTT. Translation: CRGLGGAVSQPQHF.